Reported below is one TCR beta chain. Original analysis: Amplification from reference gene primers served as the basis for estimated nucleated cell counts. The method was immunoSEQ multiplex PCR; TCRdb's version includes in-frame clones alone and lacks a portion of them. V, J and clone size reflect that table, while D and trimming were determined from the DNA. Of under 150,000 clones in the sample, 88% were seen once. This entry comes from a study of blood T cell repertoires in COVID-19. At the level of the study: Samples representing acute and convalescent COVID-19 were sourced from the United States, Italy and Spain. In each case, the material was cDNA or gDNA derived from T cells, B-cell-depleted T cells, or PBMCs.

This CDR3 has 13 residues. Trimming at V came to 7 bases and at J to 6 bases, leaving 5 bases not matched to a gene. Germline V lookup: CDR1 MDHEN, CDR2 SYDVKM. This sequence joins TRBV28 and TRBJ2-3; 9 nucleotides match TRBD2. The sequence derives from a woman in her sixties or seventies who had recovered from COVID-19. The sequenced sample consisted of peripheral blood. The CDR3 protein is CASTRGGRDTQYF. The CDR3 DNA reads TGTGCCAGCACGCGGGGGGGCCGGGATACGCAGTATTTT. The whole variable domain, filled in from reference TRBV28 and TRBJ2-3, reads DVKVTQSSRYLVKRTGEKVFLECVQDMDHENMFWYRQDPGLGLRLIYFSYDVKMKEKGDIPEGYSVSREKKERFSLILESASTNQTSMYLCASTRGGRDTQYFGPGTRLTVL.